These 32 T cell receptor beta chains came from one sample sequenced in a study of cytomegalovirus exposure and HLA in healthy donors. The PCR made use of 60 Vbeta and 13 Jbeta primers. TCRdb keeps only in-frame clones here, not all; method: immunoSEQ multiplex PCR. The top ten hold about 8.3% of the sample, which has fewer than 100,000 clones, approximately 77% seen once. Source material: PBMCs. The receptors come from a female donor in good health and CMV-seronegative.

The sample holds a few counts of this clone. The V gene is TRBV7-9, the J gene TRBJ1-5; 8 bases line up with TRBD1. The CDR3 is 14 residues long. The J segment lost 6 bases and the V segment lost 4 bases, leaving 5 bases of the junction unmatched. In germline, CDR1 is SEHNR, CDR2 FQNEAQ (reference sequence). CDR3 nucleotide sequence: TGTGCCAGCAGCTCAACAGGGGGGGCTCAGCCCCAGCATTTT. Translating gives CASSSTGGAQPQHF.

This clone appeared a single time. This chain links TRBV7-9 with TRBJ1-4; D unclear. Germline CDR1 and CDR2: SEHNR and FQNEAQ (reference sequence). V lost 1 base and J 7 bases, leaving 10 bases between the germline ends. CDR3 length equals 14 residues. The CDR3 is CASSLGEYGEKLFF. DNA of the CDR3: TGTGCCAGCAGCTTAGGAGAGTATGGTGAAAAACTGTTTTTT.

J is TRBJ1-2 and V is TRBV10-3; D uncertain. Trimming took 8 bases from V and 4 from J, leaving 8 bases between them. Germline V gene data show CDR1 as ENHRY and CDR2 as SYGVKD. This CDR3 spans 11 amino acids. In nucleotides, the CDR3 is TGTGCCATCGGCCAGTCCTATGGCTACACCTTC. This encodes CAIGQSYGYTF.

This clone appeared a few times. V gene TRBV6-1 combines with J gene TRBJ1-1; TRBD1 might be the D (5 bases). The V and J ends lost 5 bases and 5 bases respectively, with 18 bases between them. The germline V gene has CDR1 MNHNS and CDR2 SASEGT. This CDR3 contains 15 residues. CDR3 amino acids: CASSWTRNQGTEAFF. CDR3 nucleotide sequence: TGTGCCAGCAGTTGGACAAGAAATCAGGGTACTGAAGCTTTCTTT.

J is TRBJ1-1 and V is TRBV6-6; D is perhaps TRBD1 (6 bases). The CDR3 is made up of 15 amino acids. V dropped 5 bases and J dropped 4 bases, with 17 bases sitting between them. Germline CDR1 reads MNHNY; CDR2 reads SVGAGI (reference sequence). CDR3 sequence reads: CASSKTGMRGTEAFF. The CDR3 coding sequence is TGTGCCAGCAGTAAAACAGGGATGAGGGGCACTGAAGCTTTCTTT.

The V gene is TRBV19, the J gene TRBJ2-1; D not certain. Germline CDR1 LNHDA, CDR2 SQIVND (reference sequence). The V end lost 0 bases, the J end lost 6 bases, and 6 bases lay between the germline ends. This CDR3 contains 13 residues. CDR3 sequence: CASSIDLPNEQFF. In DNA form, the CDR3 reads TGTGCCAGTAGTATAGATCTTCCCAATGAGCAGTTCTTC.

The V call is TRBV10-3, the J call TRBJ2-7; 10 nucleotides agree with TRBD1. J gave up 6 bases and V 9 bases, and 8 bases lay outside the gene matches. The germline V gene has CDR1 ENHRY and CDR2 SYGVKD. CDR3 length: 13 residues. The CDR3 spells CAIAGTGVVEQYF. CDR3 sequence (DNA): TGTGCCATAGCCGGGACAGGGGTTGTCGAGCAGTACTTC.

The chain links TRBV9 to TRBJ2-5; 11 bases are shared with TRBD2. After removal of 4 bases from V and 5 bases from J, the junction contained 7 bases not matched to a gene. CDR3 length: 15 amino acids. The germline gives CDR1 SGDLS, CDR2 YYNGEE. The CDR3 loop is CASSPLAGGPETQYF. For the CDR3, the DNA is TGTGCCAGCAGCCCCTTAGCGGGGGGGCCGGAGACCCAGTACTTC.

V and J are TRBV29-1 and TRBJ1-2; the match to TRBD1 covers 8 bases. Germline loops: CDR1 SQVTM, CDR2 ANQGSEA. V shed 0 bases and J 7 bases; nucleotides not matched to a gene: 4. The CDR3 extends over 13 amino acids. As DNA, the CDR3 is TGCAGCGTTGAAGATTTGGACAGGGTTGGCTACACCTTC. Protein: CSVEDLDRVGYTF.

The rearrangement uses TRBV5-1 and TRBJ2-2, with 8 bases identical to TRBD1. The CDR3 sequence is 15 residues long. V dropped 2 bases and J dropped 3; count of bases not matched to a gene: 3. CDR1 is SGHRS, CDR2 YFSETQ, per germline. CDR3: CASSLDRGDTGELFF. The CDR3 DNA sequence: TGCGCCAGCAGCTTAGACAGGGGAGACACCGGGGAGCTGTTTTTT.

The chain employs TRBV14 and TRBJ2-7; 8 bases map to TRBD1. Germline V gives CDR1 SGHDN, CDR2 FVKESK. The CDR3 totals 13 residues. V shed 5 bases, J shed 8 bases, and the junction held 8 bases outside the gene matches. The DNA of the CDR3 is TGTGCCAGCAGCTTTGGACAGGGCGGAAAGCAGTACTTC. Translation gives CASSFGQGGKQYF.

The chain couples TRBV11-2 to TRBJ1-4, with 8 nucleotides matching TRBD1. CDR3 size: 16 residues. Germline CDR1 SGHAT, CDR2 FQNNGV. V lost 4 bases to trimming and J lost 8 bases; unmatched junction nucleotides: 12. This CDR3 reads CASSSVGQGWREKLFF. As DNA, the CDR3 is TGTGCCAGCAGCTCCGTCGGACAGGGCTGGCGAGAAAAACTGTTTTTT.

The table lists this clone with a few counts. This chain joins TRBV4-2 and TRBJ2-1; D gene ambiguous. V was pared by 0 bases and J by 2 bases, with 11 bases between. This CDR3 region has 16 residues. Germline V lookup: CDR1 LGHNA, CDR2 YNFKEQ. The CDR3 region has the DNA TGTGCCAGCAGCCAAGATCTCGGCGGAACCTACAATGAGCAGTTCTTC. Residues: CASSQDLGGTYNEQFF.

The V and J genes are TRBV2 and TRBJ1-1, with a weak D call TRBD1 (6 bases). This CDR3 has 14 amino acids. V gave up 11 bases and J gave up 0 bases, with 16 bases separating them. CDR1 and CDR2 from the germline V gene are SNHLY and FYNNEI. DNA for the CDR3: TGTGCCGGGGCGGGGGGCGGTATGAACACTGAAGCTTTCTTT. This sequence encodes CAGAGGGMNTEAFF.

This clone came up once. The chain is built from TRBV18 and TRBJ2-1, with 8 bases lining up with TRBD1. Germline V gene lookup returns CDR1 KGHSH and CDR2 LQKENI. This CDR3 has 15 residues. Trimming at V came to 1 base and at J to 7 bases, leaving 6 bases not matched to a gene. The CDR3 reads CASSPRGQVRNEQFF. Written as DNA, the CDR3 is TGTGCCAGCTCACCACGGGGACAGGTTAGGAATGAGCAGTTCTTC. The full variable domain, its missing parts supplied by reference TRBV18 and TRBJ2-1, is NAGVMQNPRHLVRRRGQEARLRCSPMKGHSHVYWYRQLPEEGLKFMVYLQKENIIDESGMPKERFSAEFPKEGPSILRIQQVVRGDSAAYFCASSPRGQVRNEQFFGPGTRLTVL.

The rearrangement uses TRBV19 and TRBJ1-4; tentative D call: TRBD1 (5 bases). CDR3 length equals 15 residues. The germline V gene has CDR1 LNHDA and CDR2 SQIVND (reference sequence). Trimming took off 8 bases at V and 6 bases at J, with 19 bases between the two ends. The CDR3 coding sequence is TGTGCCAGTCGGGGGAGCCGGGGCCATTATGAAAAACTGTTTTTT. Translated: CASRGSRGHYEKLFF. Looking up the rest from reference TRBV19 and TRBJ1-4 gives the full variable domain: DGGITQSPKYLFRKEGQNVTLSCEQNLNHDAMYWYRQDPGQGLRLIYYSQIVNDFQKGDIAEGYSVSREKKESFPLTVTSAQKNPTAFYLCASRGSRGHYEKLFFGSGTQLSVL.

The DNA of the CDR3 is TGTGCCAGCAGTTCGACTAGCGGGAGTAATGAGCAGTTCTTC. This gives the protein CASSSTSGSNEQFF. J is TRBJ2-1 and V is TRBV28; 12 bases match TRBD2. CDR3 size: 14 residues. Looked up from germline, CDR1 is MDHEN and CDR2 is SYDVKM. J gave up 7 bases and V 4 bases, and 2 bases lay outside the gene matches.

Comments on this clone: Additional DNA sequences in this sample encode the identical CDR3. The chain links TRBV6-5 to TRBJ2-3; 11 bases align to TRBD2. The CDR3 loop spans 16 amino acids. Germline loops: CDR1 MNHEY, CDR2 SVGAGI. The J segment lost 0 bases and the V segment lost 2 bases, leaving 1 base of the junction unmatched. The DNA of the CDR3 is TGTGCCAGCAGTTACGTAGCGGGAGGGAGCACAGATACGCAGTATTTT. It yields the protein CASSYVAGGSTDTQYF.

The chain is built from TRBV6-1 and TRBJ2-7; no definite D call. The CDR3 contains 14 residues. Germline-derived CDR1 and CDR2 are MNHNS and SASEGT. V gave up 1 base and J gave up 2 bases, with 9 bases separating them. The CDR3 is CASSEVERTYEQYF. CDR3 nucleotides: TGTGCCAGCAGTGAAGTTGAGCGTACCTACGAGCAGTACTTC.

V and J are TRBV2 and TRBJ2-7, with TRBD2 matching over 7 bases. The junction had 7 bases not matched to a gene; V was cut back by 6 bases and J by 2 bases. The CDR3 has 14 amino acids. Germline CDR1 reads SNHLY; CDR2 reads FYNNEI. The CDR3 nucleotides read TGTGCCAGCAGAGTAGCGGGCGCAACCTACGAGCAGTACTTC. Amino acid sequence: CASRVAGATYEQYF.

The chain joins TRBV12-5 to TRBJ1-3; TRBD1 agrees at 12 bases. Germline V gene sequence: CDR1 LGHNT, CDR2 FRNRAP. J was trimmed by 3 bases and V by 9 bases; bases with no gene match: 18. The CDR3 runs to 19 residues. In DNA, the CDR3 is TGTGCTAGAAAGAGACCGCGGGACAGGGGGCTATTACTTGGAAACACCATATATTTT. Amino acid sequence: CARKRPRDRGLLLGNTIYF.

V usage is TRBV27 and J usage is TRBJ1-1; the D gene is possibly TRBD1 (5 bases). The CDR3 is made up of 16 amino acids. CDR1 and CDR2 from the germline V gene are MNHEY and SMNVEV (reference sequence). V was cut by 0 bases and J by 0 bases, with 11 bases left in between. The CDR3, as DNA: TGTGCCAGCAGTTTATCGTGGCAGGGAATGAACACTGAAGCTTTCTTT. Translation: CASSLSWQGMNTEAFF.

CDR3 protein: CASSLVGTGGELFF. CDR3 DNA sequence: TGTGCCAGCAGCTTAGTTGGGACAGGCGGGGAGCTGTTTTTT. The chain couples TRBV11-3 to TRBJ2-2; 8 bases map to TRBD1. J was trimmed by 7 bases and V by 1 base; bases with no gene match: 2. CDR3 size: 14 residues. From germline, CDR1 is SGHNT and CDR2 YENEEA.

J is TRBJ1-1 and V is TRBV6-6, with 8 bases lining up with TRBD1. In germline, CDR1 is MNHNY, CDR2 SVGAGI (reference sequence). With 7 bases clipped from V and 5 bases from J, the junction kept 3 bases outside the gene matches. The CDR3 runs 12 residues. DNA of the CDR3: TGTGCCAGCACCCGGACAGGGACTGAAGCTTTCTTT. It encodes CASTRTGTEAFF.

Only a few counts were recorded for this clone. J is TRBJ2-7 and V is TRBV19; D unclear. With 5 bases removed from V and 2 bases from J, the gap between germline ends came to 13 bases. This CDR3 region has 14 residues. From germline, CDR1 is LNHDA and CDR2 SQIVND (reference sequence). The chain's CDR3 is CASSLGTQTYEQYF. The CDR3 DNA sequence: TGTGCCAGTAGTCTTGGTACGCAGACCTACGAGCAGTACTTC.

The chain recombines TRBV28 with TRBJ2-7; no clear D gene. The V gene's germline CDR1 is MDHEN and CDR2 SYDVKM. V was clipped by 3 bases and J by 4 bases, with 10 bases between them. The CDR3 sequence is 13 residues long. The CDR3 region has the DNA TGTGCCAGCAGTTTGAGGAATCCTTACGAGCAGTACTTC. This encodes CASSLRNPYEQYF.

The CDR3 here is CASSPDRTNYGYTF. Written as DNA, the CDR3 is TGTGCCAGCTCACCTGACAGGACTAACTATGGCTACACCTTC. The chain has TRBV18 and TRBJ1-2; perhaps TRBD1 as D (6 bases). This CDR3 has 14 amino acids. V lost 3 bases and J lost 0, with 8 bases in between. The V gene's germline CDR1 is KGHSH and CDR2 LQKENI.

V is TRBV28 and J is TRBJ2-7; no reliable D call. With 1 base removed from V and 2 bases from J, the gap between germline ends came to 9 bases. Germline CDR1 MDHEN, CDR2 SYDVKM. There are 14 residues in the CDR3. CDR3 in DNA: TGTGCCAGCAGTTTATCCTCAGATACCTACGAGCAGTACTTC. Translation gives CASSLSSDTYEQYF.

This chain connects TRBV30 to TRBJ1-5; 7 nucleotides align to TRBD1. The CDR3 covers 14 residues. J was trimmed by 6 bases and V by 2 bases; bases with no gene match: 7. Germline V gives CDR1 GTSNPN, CDR2 SVGIG (reference sequence). The CDR3 DNA sequence: TGTGCCTGGAGTTTCCCAGGGGGAGGTCAGCCCCAGCATTTT. Encoded protein: CAWSFPGGGQPQHF.

The CDR3 region is CASSFGGAYDTQYF. CDR3 coding DNA: TGTGCCAGCAGCTTCGGGGGGGCATACGATACGCAGTATTTT. This chain joins TRBV7-6 and TRBJ2-3; 8 nucleotides line up with TRBD2. The germline CDR1 and CDR2 sequences are SGHVS and FNYEAQ. The trim removed 3 bases at V and 6 bases at J, leaving 5 bases unmatched. CDR3 length equals 14 residues.

The rearrangement uses TRBV18 and TRBJ2-5, with a possible D match to TRBD2 (5 bases). Judging by the DNA end, TRBJ2-7 fits better; the J call may be wrong. Looked up from germline, CDR1 is KGHSH and CDR2 is LQKENI. CDR3 length: 16 residues. In nucleotides, the CDR3 is TGTGCCAGCTCCCCCTCGACCGGGAATCCTTTTTACGAGCAGTACTTC. Protein: CASSPSTGNPFYEQYF.

V usage is TRBV5-1 and J usage is TRBJ1-2, with TRBD1 matching over 7 bases. Germline V gene data show CDR1 as SGHRS and CDR2 as YFSETQ. Unmatched junction bases numbered 12, after V lost 4 bases and J lost 6 bases. The CDR3 contains 15 residues. The CDR3, as DNA: TGCGCCAGCAGCGAGGGGGCAGGGTCGGAAAATGGCTACACCTTC. This translates into CASSEGAGSENGYTF.